The source of this TCR beta chain is a study of Graves' ophthalmopathy and Graves' hyperthyroidism. RNA transcripts yielded amplified TCR beta CDR3 regions. An initial RT-PCR round employing HTBI primers preceded a second-round multiplex PCR. TCRdb redid the calling of the multiplex PCR reads with MiXCR, one entry per CDR3 protein. The data hold 1 million to 1.3 million distinct CDR3 sequences, with less than 45% observed a single time. Trimming took off 2 bases at V and 7 bases at J, with 9 bases between the two ends. Germline CDR1 is MGHDK and CDR2 is SYGVNS. CDR3 length equals 13 residues. This clonotype was seen at least ten times.

The clonotype comes from an adult man with Graves' hyperthyroidism. This chain joins TRBV25-1 and TRBJ1-5; D is unclear. Material: peripheral blood or thyroid tissue (not recorded which). CDR3 region: CASSEVWGQPQHF. The CDR3 DNA follows: TGTGCCAGCAGTGAAGTCTGGGGACAGCCCCAGCATTTT.